Listed below are T cell receptor beta chains from one sample, sequenced in a study of shared clonotypes between healthy human individuals. Repertoires were generated with immunoSEQ multiplex PCR, while TCRdb's copy carries only in-frame clones and drops some. Of about 1.1 million clones listed, 70% to 80% were seen once; the top ten hold roughly 0.61%. The sequenced material came from memory CD4+ T cells from PBMCs. Receptors were obtained from a man in his late teens or twenties in good health. Some clones in this sample may be carry-over from other donors' samples. CDR3s include the opening cysteine and the closing phenylalanine or tryptophan. A D gene is named only where the DNA matches it firmly. Expanded clones are given a class, and other clones once, few, many or no size at all.

v_gene	d_gene	j_gene	abundance	CDR3nt	CDR3aa
TRBV7-9	.	TRBJ2-3	few	TGTGCCAGCAGCTCTGGCTGGGGCACAGATACGCAGTATTTT	CASSSGWGTDTQYF
TRBV4-2	TRBD2	TRBJ2-7	.	TGTGCCAGCAGCCCGGTGGCGGGAGGGCACGAGCAGTACTTC	CASSPVAGGHEQYF
TRBV10-3	.	TRBJ1-4	.	TGTGCCATCAGTGAATCCGGGACAAGTCATGAAAAACTGTTTTTT	CAISESGTSHEKLFF
TRBV11-1	.	TRBJ2-1	.	TGTGCCAGCAGCACCGGGACGGCGGACTCGTTCTTC	CASSTGTADSFF
TRBV15	.	TRBJ2-2	.	TGTGCCACCAGCGGGGGGCAGTTTAACACCGGGGAGCTGTTTTTT	CATSGGQFNTGELFF
TRBV18	TRBD1	TRBJ2-7	.	TGTGCCAGCTCACCACCGAGCGCTGGAGGGGGGACAGGGGCTTTTGGGAGCTACGAGCAGTACTTC	CASSPPSAGGGTGAFGSYEQYF
TRBV4-1	.	TRBJ1-1	.	TGCGCCAGCAGCAGGGGGGAAGGCACTGAAGCTTTCTTT	CASSRGEGTEAFF
TRBV5-6	.	TRBJ2-2	.	TGTGCCAGCAGCTTGGAGGTGGGCTACACCGGGGAGCTGTTTTTT	CASSLEVGYTGELFF
TRBV7-3	TRBD2	TRBJ2-1	few	TGTGCCAGCAGCTTAAACCCGGGACTAGTCGAATATGAGCAGTTCTTC	CASSLNPGLVEYEQFF
TRBV10-3	TRBD1	TRBJ1-2	.	TGTGCCATCAGTGAGGACAGGGCGGAGGGCTACACCTTC	CAISEDRAEGYTF
TRBV14	.	TRBJ2-1	.	TGTGCCAGCAGCCAAGACTCCAGGCGGGAGCAGTTCTTC	CASSQDSRREQFF
TRBV5-1	.	TRBJ2-7	.	TGCGCCAGCAGCTTGGGACAGGATGAATCCTACGAGCAGTACTTC	CASSLGQDESYEQYF
TRBV28	TRBD1	TRBJ1-2	.	TGTGCCAGCAGTCTAACCGGGACAGCTAACTATGGCTACACCTTC	CASSLTGTANYGYTF
TRBV6-6	.	TRBJ1-2	.	TGTGCCAGCAGTTACGTAGAGTCCAACTATGGCTACACCTTC	CASSYVESNYGYTF
TRBV27	TRBD1	TRBJ2-5	once	TGTGCCAGCAGTTCTCCGGGACAGGGAAAAGAGACCCAGTACTTC	CASSSPGQGKETQYF
TRBV2	.	TRBJ1-5	.	TGTGCCAGCAGCCCAGTGGGTGTCAATCAGCCCCAGCATTTT	CASSPVGVNQPQHF
TRBV6-1	.	TRBJ2-2	.	TGTGCCAGCAGCCGGTTCAGGGCCTGGGAGCTGTTTTTT	CASSRFRAWELFF
TRBV9	.	TRBJ2-7	.	TGTGCCAGCAGCGCTTCCGGGACTTACTCCTACGAGCAGTACTTC	CASSASGTYSYEQYF
TRBV7-9	.	TRBJ2-7	.	TGTGCCAGCAGCCCAGGGACGGAGACCTACGAGCAGTACTTC	CASSPGTETYEQYF
TRBV29-1	TRBD2	TRBJ2-3	once	TGCAGCGTTTTAGGGACTAGCGGGAGCGCTAGCACAGATACGCAGTATTTT	CSVLGTSGSASTDTQYF
TRBV10-3	TRBD1	TRBJ1-1	.	TGTGCCAGCAGTTACTCGACCAGGGGGGATGAAGCTTTCTTT	CASSYSTRGDEAFF
TRBV11-2	.	TRBJ2-3	many	TGTGCCAGCAGCTTAGGACCCCCAGGGGATACGCAGTATTTT	CASSLGPPGDTQYF
TRBV2	TRBD1	TRBJ1-4	.	TGTGCCAGCAGCCGAACAGGGGGCTTTGAAAAACTGTTTTTT	CASSRTGGFEKLFF
TRBV5-1	.	TRBJ1-1	.	TGCGCCAGCAGCGTACTGACAGGCGGCCGGGACACTGAAGCTTTCTTT	CASSVLTGGRDTEAFF
TRBV28	.	TRBJ2-6	few	TGTGCCAGCAGGCTGTCCCGGGGAATCGTCCTGACTTTC	CASRLSRGIVLTF
TRBV15	.	TRBJ2-7	.	TGTGCCACCAGCAGGCGTAGCACAGGGACCTACGAGCAGTACTTC	CATSRRSTGTYEQYF
TRBV2	TRBD2	TRBJ2-3	.	TGTGCCGCTAGCGGGAGCGGGGGCACAGATACGCAGTATTTT	CAASGSGGTDTQYF
TRBV5-1	.	TRBJ2-7	once	TGCGCCAGTTCGCCAGGGACCGACGCGGGCTGGGTCGAGCAGTACTTC	CASSPGTDAGWVEQYF
TRBV11-2	.	TRBJ1-2	.	TGTGCCAGCAGCTGGGCTGGGGACGGCTACACCTTC	CASSWAGDGYTF
TRBV28	.	TRBJ2-5	.	TGTGCCAGCAGTACCCCCAGCACAGAAGAGACCCAGTACTTC	CASSTPSTEETQYF
TRBV5-4	.	TRBJ2-3	.	TGTGCCAGCAGCCTCCGACAGACGGACACAGATACGCAGTATTTT	CASSLRQTDTDTQYF
TRBV4-1	.	TRBJ1-2	.	TGCGCCAGCAGCCCCACGGGGTTCGATGGCTACACCTTC	CASSPTGFDGYTF
TRBV5-1	.	TRBJ1-1	.	TGCGCCAGCATCGGCGGGGGGAACACTGAAGCTTTCTTT	CASIGGGNTEAFF
TRBV6-5	TRBD2	TRBJ2-7	.	TGTGCCAGCACCCCCAGGAGCGGGAGATCTGGCGAGCAGTACTTC	CASTPRSGRSGEQYF
TRBV5-4	.	TRBJ2-1	.	TGTGCCAGCAGCTTCCAGATTACTTTTAATGAGCAGTTCTTC	CASSFQITFNEQFF
TRBV4-1	.	TRBJ2-2	.	TGCGCCAGCAGCCATGGCAGGGCACCGAACACCGGGGAGCTGTTTTTT	CASSHGRAPNTGELFF
TRBV7-9	TRBD2	TRBJ2-2	once	TGTGCCAGCAGCTACAGACTAGCGAGCACCGGGGAGCTGTTTTTT	CASSYRLASTGELFF
TRBV9	TRBD1	TRBJ1-4	.	TGTGCCAGCAGCCCCCGGACAGGGAGTGAAAAACTGTTTTTT	CASSPRTGSEKLFF
TRBV7-2	.	TRBJ2-3	few	TGTGCCAGCAGCTTACTAGCAGATACGCAGTATTTT	CASSLLADTQYF
TRBV27	.	TRBJ1-2	many	TGTGCCAGCAGTTTAACGGGTAACAACTATGGCTACACCTTC	CASSLTGNNYGYTF
TRBV5-1	.	TRBJ1-2	.	TGCGCCAGCAGACAGGGCCCCACTAACTATGGCTACACCTTC	CASRQGPTNYGYTF
TRBV11-2	.	TRBJ1-1	.	TGTGCCAGCAGCTTAGGGCGGAAGAACACTGAAGCTTTCTTT	CASSLGRKNTEAFF
TRBV28	TRBD1	TRBJ1-2	.	TGTGCCAGCAGATCTACAGGACAGGGGAACTATGGCTACACCTTC	CASRSTGQGNYGYTF
TRBV15	.	TRBJ1-4	.	TGTGCCACCAGCAGCGGCCGCCCGAATGAAAAACTGTTTTTT	CATSSGRPNEKLFF
TRBV2	.	TRBJ2-7	.	TGTGCCAGCAGGGGAAGGGGTAACCTCGCAGCAGGGAACTTC	CASRGRGNLAAGNF
TRBV11-2	.	TRBJ2-7	.	TGTGCCAGCAGCTCCCTAGGCTCCTACGAGCAGTACTTC	CASSSLGSYEQYF
TRBV5-1	TRBD1	TRBJ1-1	once	TGCGCCAGCAGCGCCTCTGGGACAGGGGGCTCTGAAGCTTTCTTT	CASSASGTGGSEAFF
TRBV19	.	TRBJ1-5	.	TGTGCCAGTAGTGACGCCGGGGAACGGCCCCAGCATTTT	CASSDAGERPQHF
TRBV5-1	.	TRBJ1-2	.	TGCGCCAGCAGCGCGACGACAGGTGGCTATGGCTACACCTTC	CASSATTGGYGYTF
TRBV7-3	TRBD2	TRBJ2-5	.	TGTGCCAGCAGCTTGTCGGGAGGGCGGCAAGAGACCCAGTACTTC	CASSLSGGRQETQYF
TRBV7-9	.	TRBJ1-5	.	TGTGCCAGCAGCCGGGACACAGATCAGCCCCAGCATTTT	CASSRDTDQPQHF
TRBV5-4	.	TRBJ2-7	.	TGTGCCAGCAGCTCCGGTCCCTCCTACGAGCAGTACTTC	CASSSGPSYEQYF
TRBV2	.	TRBJ2-7	.	TGTGCCAGCGGGGGGACGGAAGCCACGTACGAGCAGTACTTC	CASGGTEATYEQYF
TRBV12-5	TRBD1	TRBJ1-1	few	TGTGCTAGTGGCCGAGGTGGACAGGATATGAACACTGAAGCTTTCTTT	CASGRGGQDMNTEAFF
TRBV7-6	.	TRBJ2-3	once	TGTGCCAGCAGCTTCGGACGCCAAAGCACAGATACGCAGTATTTT	CASSFGRQSTDTQYF
TRBV5-1	.	TRBJ2-3	once	TGCGCCAGCAGCTTGTACGGGGTAGGGAGCACAGATACGCAGTATTTT	CASSLYGVGSTDTQYF
TRBV29-1	.	TRBJ2-7	.	TGCAGCGTCTATATTTCCTACGAGCAGTACTTC	CSVYISYEQYF
TRBV19	TRBD1	TRBJ1-5	.	TGTGCCACCCAAGCGGGTCGGGACAGGGGGCTTCGACAGCCCCAGCATTTT	CATQAGRDRGLRQPQHF
TRBV7-8	.	TRBJ1-5	.	TGTGCCAGCAGCTTAGGCAGGGAAAGGCCCCAGCATTTT	CASSLGRERPQHF
TRBV4-3	.	TRBJ2-2	.	TGCGCCAGCAGCCAAGGACCTAGCGATTACACCGGGGAGCTGTTTTTT	CASSQGPSDYTGELFF